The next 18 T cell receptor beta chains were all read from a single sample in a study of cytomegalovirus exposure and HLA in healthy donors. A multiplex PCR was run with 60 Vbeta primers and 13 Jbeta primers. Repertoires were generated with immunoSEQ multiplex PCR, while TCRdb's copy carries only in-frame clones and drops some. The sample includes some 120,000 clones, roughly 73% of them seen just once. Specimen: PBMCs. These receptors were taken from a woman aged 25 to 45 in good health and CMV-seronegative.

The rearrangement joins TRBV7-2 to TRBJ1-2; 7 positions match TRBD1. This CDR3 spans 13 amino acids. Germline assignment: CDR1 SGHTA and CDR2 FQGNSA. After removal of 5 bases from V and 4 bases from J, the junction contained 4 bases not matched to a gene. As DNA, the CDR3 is TGTGCCAGCAGCCCCGGGACAGCCTATGGCTACACCTTC. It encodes CASSPGTAYGYTF.

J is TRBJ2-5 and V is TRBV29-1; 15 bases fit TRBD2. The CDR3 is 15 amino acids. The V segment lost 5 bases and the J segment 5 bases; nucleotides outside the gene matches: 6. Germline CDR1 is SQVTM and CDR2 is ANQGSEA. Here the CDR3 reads CSVQLGTSGRETQYF. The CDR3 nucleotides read TGCAGCGTTCAACTCGGGACTAGCGGGAGGGAGACCCAGTACTTC. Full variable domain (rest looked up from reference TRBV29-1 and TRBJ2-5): SAVISQKPSRDICQRGTSLTIQCQVDSQVTMMFWYRQQPGQSLTLIATANQGSEATYESGFVIDKFPISRPNLTFSTLTVSNMSPEDSSIYLCSVQLGTSGRETQYFGPGTRLLVL.

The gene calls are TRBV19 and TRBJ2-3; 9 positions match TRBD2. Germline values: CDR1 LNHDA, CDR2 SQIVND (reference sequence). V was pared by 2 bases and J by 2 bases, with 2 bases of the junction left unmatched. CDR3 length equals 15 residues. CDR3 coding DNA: TGTGCCAGTAGTATATTAGCGGGGGTCACAGATACGCAGTATTTT. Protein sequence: CASSILAGVTDTQYF.

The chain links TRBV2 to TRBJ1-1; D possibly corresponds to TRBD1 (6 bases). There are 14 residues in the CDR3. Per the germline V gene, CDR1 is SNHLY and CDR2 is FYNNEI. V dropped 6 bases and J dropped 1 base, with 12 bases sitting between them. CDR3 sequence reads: CASRGGGRNTEAFF. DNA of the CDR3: TGTGCCAGCAGGGGAGGGGGGAGGAACACTGAAGCTTTCTTT.

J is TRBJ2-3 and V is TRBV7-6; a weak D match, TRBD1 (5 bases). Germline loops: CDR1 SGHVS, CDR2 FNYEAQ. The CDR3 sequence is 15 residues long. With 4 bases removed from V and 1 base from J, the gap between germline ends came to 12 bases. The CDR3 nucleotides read TGTGCCAGCAGCTCTCAGGGAAAGGGCACAGATACGCAGTATTTT. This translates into CASSSQGKGTDTQYF.

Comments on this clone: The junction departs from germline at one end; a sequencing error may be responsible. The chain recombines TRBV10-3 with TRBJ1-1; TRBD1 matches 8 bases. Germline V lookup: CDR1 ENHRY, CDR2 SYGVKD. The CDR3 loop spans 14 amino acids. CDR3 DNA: TGTGCCATCAGTGGACAGGGGATGAACACTGGAGCTTTCTTT. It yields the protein CAISGQGMNTGAFF.

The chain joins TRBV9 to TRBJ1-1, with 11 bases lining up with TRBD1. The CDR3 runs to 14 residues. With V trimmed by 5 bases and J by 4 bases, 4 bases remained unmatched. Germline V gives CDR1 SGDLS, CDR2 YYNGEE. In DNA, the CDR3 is TGTGCCAGCAGGGTGGGGACAGGGGGCACTGAAGCTTTCTTT. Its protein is CASRVGTGGTEAFF.

The CDR3 loop is CASSRKGQERYEQYF. The CDR3 nucleotides are TGTGCCAGCAGCCGGAAGGGACAGGAGCGCTACGAGCAGTACTTC. V usage is TRBV11-2 and J usage is TRBJ2-7; 8 bases agree with TRBD1. The J segment lost 3 bases and the V segment lost 5 bases, leaving 9 bases of the junction unmatched. Germline assignment: CDR1 SGHAT and CDR2 FQNNGV. The CDR3 length is 15 residues.

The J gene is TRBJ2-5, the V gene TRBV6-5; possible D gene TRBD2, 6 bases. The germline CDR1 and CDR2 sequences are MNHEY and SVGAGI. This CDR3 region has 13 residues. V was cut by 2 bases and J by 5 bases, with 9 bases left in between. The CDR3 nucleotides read TGTGCCAGCAGTTACGGGACTTTGGAGACCCAGTACTTC. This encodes CASSYGTLETQYF.

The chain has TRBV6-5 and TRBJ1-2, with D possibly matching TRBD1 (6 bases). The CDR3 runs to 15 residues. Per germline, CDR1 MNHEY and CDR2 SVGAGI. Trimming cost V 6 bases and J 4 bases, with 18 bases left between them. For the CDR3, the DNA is TGTGCCAGCAGGGGGAGTGGGGCAGGGGCCTATGGCTACACCTTC. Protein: CASRGSGAGAYGYTF.

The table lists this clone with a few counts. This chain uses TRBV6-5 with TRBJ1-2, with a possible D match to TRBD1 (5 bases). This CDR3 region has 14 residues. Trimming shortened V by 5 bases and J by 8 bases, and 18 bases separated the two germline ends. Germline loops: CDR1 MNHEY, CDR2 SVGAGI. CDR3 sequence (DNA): TGTGCCAGCAGTCTTACGCGTCAGGGCAACGGCTACACCTTC. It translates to CASSLTRQGNGYTF.

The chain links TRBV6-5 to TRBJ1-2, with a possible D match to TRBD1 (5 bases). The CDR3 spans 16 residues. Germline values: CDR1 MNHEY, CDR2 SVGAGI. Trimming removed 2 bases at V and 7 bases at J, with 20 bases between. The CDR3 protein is CASSYDRPGLGSGYTF. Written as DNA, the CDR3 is TGTGCCAGCAGTTACGACAGACCGGGACTTGGTAGTGGCTACACCTTC.

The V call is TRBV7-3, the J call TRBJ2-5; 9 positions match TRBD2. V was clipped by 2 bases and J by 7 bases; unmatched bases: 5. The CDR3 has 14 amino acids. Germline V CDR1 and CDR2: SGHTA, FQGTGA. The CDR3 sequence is CASSLSAGGLTQYF. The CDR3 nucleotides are TGTGCCAGCAGCTTATCAGCGGGGGGTTTGACCCAGTACTTC.

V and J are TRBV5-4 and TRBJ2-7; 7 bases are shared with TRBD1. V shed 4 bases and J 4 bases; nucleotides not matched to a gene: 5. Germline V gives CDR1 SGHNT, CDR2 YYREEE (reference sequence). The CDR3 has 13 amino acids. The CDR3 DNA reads TGTGCCAGCAGCGCTAAGGACAGGTACGAGCAGTACTTC. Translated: CASSAKDRYEQYF.

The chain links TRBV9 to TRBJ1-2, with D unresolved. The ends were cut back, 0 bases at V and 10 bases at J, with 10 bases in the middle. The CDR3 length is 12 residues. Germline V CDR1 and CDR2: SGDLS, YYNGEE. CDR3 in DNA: TGTGCCAGCAGCGTAGGGTCGGGTGCCTACACCTTC. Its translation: CASSVGSGAYTF.

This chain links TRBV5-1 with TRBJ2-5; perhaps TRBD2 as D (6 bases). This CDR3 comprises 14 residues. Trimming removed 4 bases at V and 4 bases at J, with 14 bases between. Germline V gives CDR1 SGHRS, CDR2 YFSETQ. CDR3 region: CASSPSGRGETQYF. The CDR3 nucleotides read TGCGCCAGCAGCCCCTCCGGGAGAGGAGAGACCCAGTACTTC.

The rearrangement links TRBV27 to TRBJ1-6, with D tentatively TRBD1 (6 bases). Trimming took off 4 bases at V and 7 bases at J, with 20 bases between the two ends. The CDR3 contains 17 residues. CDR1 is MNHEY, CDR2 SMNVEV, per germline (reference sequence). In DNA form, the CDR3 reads TGTGCCAGCAGTTCCTACTCCTACAGGGTGGAAAATTCACCCCTCCACTTT. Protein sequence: CASSSYSYRVENSPLHF.

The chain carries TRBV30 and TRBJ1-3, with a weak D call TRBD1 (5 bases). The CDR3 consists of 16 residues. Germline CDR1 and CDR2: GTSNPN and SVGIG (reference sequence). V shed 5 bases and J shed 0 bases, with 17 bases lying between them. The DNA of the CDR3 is TGTGCCTGGTCCCCTCTGACAGTCCCCTCTGGAAACACCATATATTTT. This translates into CAWSPLTVPSGNTIYF.